This T cell receptor (beta chain) was retrieved from a study of T cell responses to AZD1222 COVID-19 vaccine. Across the whole study: Both about-4-week and about-12-week second-dose recipients were combined.

TCRdb's table, derived via immunoSEQ multiplex PCR, lists solely in-frame clones and lacks some. The repertoire holds 95,000 to 150,000 clones, with 88% as singletons. Study-wide points: Donors were largely white British and mainly female; clonal diversity was possibly underestimated. CD4 TCRs linked to vaccination spanned spike, dominating at 160-218 and 743-854. Repertoire sampling occurred only after the peak T cell response.

Germline V CDR1 and CDR2: SEHNR, FQNEAQ (reference sequence). This CDR3 spans 13 amino acids. Trimming pared 5 bases from V and 8 bases from J, leaving 15 bases between. As regards this clone: The antigen remains undetermined.

The starting material was peripheral blood, obtained on day 0 of AZD1222 vaccination. V and J are TRBV7-9 and TRBJ1-2; tentative D call: TRBD1 (6 bases). The TCR originated in an adult in good health. CDR3 region: CASSPGGGLGYTF. Here the CDR3 DNA reads TGTGCCAGCAGCCCGGGGGGCGGCTTGGGCTACACCTTC.